This T cell receptor (beta chain) was sequenced during a study of shared clonotypes between healthy human individuals. Study at large: The donors, a couple of women and a few men, were aged 18 to 49. For every donor, three CD4 naive, three CD4 memory, two CD8 naive and one CD8 memory plates were used. Overall study results and limits: Shared clonotypes across all four donors exceeded non-shared ones in generation probability.

Germline loops: CDR1 WNHNN, CDR2 SYGVQD (reference sequence). Deletions cut 2 bases from V and 5 bases from J, with 13 bases between. The CDR3 length is 14 residues. With regard to this clone: As yet, its antigen is unknown.

The method was immunoSEQ multiplex PCR; TCRdb's version includes in-frame clones alone and lacks a portion of them. The data contain about 1.5 million clones, nearly 99% of them singletons. The sample consisted of naive CD4+ T cells sorted from blood. As to subset: CD45RA+ positively selected. The chain carries TRBV10-1 and TRBJ2-7, with a possible D match to TRBD1 (5 bases). This TCR was recovered from a man under 40 in good health. CDR3 DNA sequence: TGCGCCAGCAGTGAGGGCAGGGAATTGGACGAGCAGTACTTC. Translated, it gives CASSEGRELDEQYF.